The TCR beta chain described here comes from a study of T cell repertoires in cytomegalovirus infection (dated by TCRdb to about 2019). Study-wide context: The peptide stimulations were aimed at well-studied HLA-B-restricted epitopes as well as recently identified HLA-C-restricted CMV epitopes, whose presentation resists viral immunomodulation. The HLA type of each donor mattered for the analysis, because public TCR beta signatures pointed to carriage of CMV infection along with the matching HLA type. General findings and caveats noted by the study authors: The ex vivo response was dominated by HLA-C-restricted CMV-specific TCR beta clonotypes, which also provided the single most frequent clonotype in two of eight donors. Cumulative frequency of public TCR beta family members discriminated carriers of CMV infection plus the relevant HLA type in this cohort and an independent approximately 400-donor cohort.

The sample's treatment or condition label, in plain terms: in vitro stimulation with specific CMV peptide epitopes to enrich CMV-specific T cells. The CDR3 spans 14 residues, from the cysteine through the phenylalanine. The kept DNA is CDR3 alone, 42 bases in frame from the first base. V and J lose 6 bases and 1 base, and a span of 12 bases separates them. Based on the germline V gene (reference sequence), the CDR1 and CDR2 sequences are MNHNY and SVGAGI. Data came from an Illumina HiSeq 1500. TCRdb trimmed the raw reads at Q25, called clones with MiXCR and kept productive beta chains. Entries that share a CDR3 protein sequence are merged under the most common genes and DNA. The sample profile shows approximately 110,000 distinct CDR3 sequences; about 31% of them were found once. 58% of the sample rests with the top ten. Concerning this clonotype itself: Its recognized antigen is unknown. Base qualities are not at hand, and no much larger clone is one base apart.

The V gene is TRBV6-6 and the J gene is TRBJ1-2; the D gene is perhaps TRBD1, on 5 matching bases. Specimen: CD8+ T cells from cultured PBMCs, collected from culture after CMV antigen stimulation. This clonotype was sampled from a human donor in good health (CMV status not recorded). Some clones in this sample may be carry-over from other donors' samples. The CDR3 reads as follows: CASSAGRHNYGYTF. The nucleotide sequence is TGTGCCAGCAGCGCGGGGCGGCATAACTATGGCTACACCTTC.